This T cell receptor beta chain comes out of a study of T cells after yellow fever vaccination. V was cut by 1 base and J by 7 bases, with 26 bases left in between. Germline V gene lookup returns CDR1 MNHEY and CDR2 SVGAGI. CDR3 size: 19 residues. Study results and caveats: Abundant bulk-derived clonotypes could contaminate FACS-sorted repertoires.

MiXCR, run by TCRdb on the 5' RACE reads, gives a single entry per CDR3 protein. Of just under 600,000 distinct CDR3 sequences detected, about 13% appear once; the ten largest clones hold around 15%. In regard to this clonotype: As yet, its antigen is unknown.

The clonotype was recovered from a man under 40 who received the YFV17D yellow fever vaccine. This specimen was PBMCs, taken on the day of the yellow fever booster vaccination. This rearrangement joins TRBV6-5 to TRBJ2-1; TRBD1 might be the D (5 bases). CDR3 protein: CASSYYVQGVVSDENEQFF. CDR3 sequence (DNA): TGTGCCAGCAGTTACTATGTCCAAGGGGTGGTATCCGACGAGAATGAGCAGTTCTTC.